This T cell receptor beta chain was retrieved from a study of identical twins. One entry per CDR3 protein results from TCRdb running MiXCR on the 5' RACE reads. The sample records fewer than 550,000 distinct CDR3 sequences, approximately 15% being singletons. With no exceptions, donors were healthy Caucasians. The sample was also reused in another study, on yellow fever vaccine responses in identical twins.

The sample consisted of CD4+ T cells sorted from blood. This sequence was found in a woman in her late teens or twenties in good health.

In DNA form, the CDR3 reads TGTGCCAGCAGGTCGCAGGGGATGAACACTGAAGCTTTCTTT. Its protein product is CASRSQGMNTEAFF. The genes are TRBV12-3 or TRBV12-4 and TRBJ1-1, with D possibly TRBD1 on 6 matching bases. This CDR3 region has 14 residues. V was pared by 6 bases and J by 0 bases, with 11 bases between.